This is a list of T cell receptor beta chains from one sample in a study of blood T cell repertoires in COVID-19. Sequencing was performed with immunoSEQ multiplex PCR; in TCRdb, only in-frame clones are kept and a portion is missing. The sample contains some 160,000 clones, 78% of which appear only once. Material: peripheral blood. These receptors were obtained from a woman aged 80 or older with acute or convalescent COVID-19. Each CDR3 is given with its conserved first and last residue. The D gene is left open where the match is weak. The size of a clone is reported for some rows only, either as once, few or many, or as a class for expanded clones.

>TRBV7-8|TRBJ2-3|-|once
CASTGTSTDTQYF
TGTGCCAGCACCGGGACTAGCACAGATACGCAGTATTTT
>TRBV28|TRBJ1-1|-|once
CASSSWWGGLNTEAFF
TGTGCCAGCAGTTCATGGTGGGGGGGCTTGAACACTGAAGCTTTCTTT
>TRBV18|TRBJ1-4|-|-
CASSPTGTNEKLFF
TGTGCCAGCTCACCAACGGGGACTAATGAAAAACTGTTTTTT
>TRBV7-8|TRBJ1-2|-|-
CASSATIRGNYGYTF
TGTGCCAGCAGCGCTACTATTCGGGGGAACTATGGCTACACCTTC
>TRBV5-1|TRBJ2-5|TRBD2|-
CASLPRAGGQETQYF
TGCGCCAGTCTTCCAAGGGCGGGGGGACAAGAGACCCAGTACTTC
>TRBV5-1|TRBJ2-5|-|-
CASSLGPISGAAETQYF
TGCGCCAGCAGCTTGGGCCCTATATCTGGGGCCGCGGAGACCCAGTACTTC
>TRBV11-2|TRBJ2-7|TRBD1|-
CASSKDRGEQYF
TGTGCCAGCAGCAAAGACAGGGGCGAGCAGTACTTC
>TRBV12-3/TRBV12-4|TRBJ2-7|-|-
CASSRTDSYEQYF
TGTGCCAGCAGTCGAACAGACTCCTACGAGCAGTACTTC
>TRBV5-5|TRBJ2-5|-|-
CASSLDWGRQVNF
TGTGCCAGCAGCTTGGATTGGGGGAGACAGGTCAACTTC
>TRBV2|TRBJ2-3|TRBD2|-
CASSPGLAGFTDTQYF
TGTGCCAGCAGTCCGGGACTAGCGGGATTCACAGATACGCAGTATTTT
>TRBV24-1|TRBJ2-7|TRBD1|-
CATSDPGTGVHEQYF
TGTGCCACCAGTGACCCCGGGACAGGGGTCCACGAGCAGTACTTC
>TRBV7-9|TRBJ2-7|TRBD2|few
CASSSATSGLYEQYF
TGTGCCAGCAGCTCCGCGACTAGCGGGCTTTACGAGCAGTACTTC
>TRBV11-2|TRBJ1-2|TRBD1|-
CASSAGQSYGYTF
TGTGCCAGCAGCGCGGGACAGTCATATGGCTACACCTTC
>TRBV4-1|TRBJ1-5|-|-
CASSPDGGIGNQPQHF
TGCGCCAGCAGCCCCGACGGGGGAATTGGCAATCAGCCCCAGCATTTT
>TRBV9|TRBJ2-7|TRBD2|-
CASSVGPGGTPPYEQYF
TGTGCCAGCAGCGTAGGGCCCGGGGGGACTCCTCCCTACGAGCAGTACTTC
>TRBV11-2|TRBJ2-3|-|-
CASSLAGREGTDTQYF
TGTGCCAGCAGCTTAGCCGGGCGGGAAGGCACAGATACGCAGTATTTT
>TRBV7-8|TRBJ2-2|TRBD2|-
CASSATLAGGSITGELFF
TGTGCCAGCAGCGCGACCTTAGCGGGAGGCTCGATCACCGGGGAGCTGTTTTTT
>TRBV7-9|TRBJ2-6|TRBD2|-
CASSTTLGLAGESAGANVLTF
TGTGCCAGCAGCACGACCCTGGGACTAGCGGGAGAATCGGCTGGGGCCAACGTCCTGACTTTC
>TRBV11-2|TRBJ2-7|-|-
CASSFYGTYEQYF
TGTGCCAGCAGCTTTTATGGCACCTACGAGCAGTACTTC
>TRBV11-3|TRBJ2-1|-|-
CASSLDLKEFNEQFF
TGTGCCAGCAGCTTAGATCTTAAGGAGTTCAATGAGCAGTTCTTC
>TRBV27|TRBJ2-3|-|once
CASNRAGADTQYF
TGTGCCAGCAACAGGGCTGGGGCAGATACGCAGTATTTT
>TRBV4-1|TRBJ2-7|TRBD2|-
CASSHTGRGLAGSYEQYF
TGCGCCAGCAGCCACACGGGCAGGGGACTAGCAGGCTCCTACGAGCAGTACTTC
>TRBV18|TRBJ1-6|TRBD1|-
CASSPPQGRGRNSPLHF
TGTGCCAGCTCACCACCGCAGGGCAGGGGGCGGAATTCACCCCTCCACTTT
>TRBV9|TRBJ2-3|TRBD2|-
CASSVDQPSGGTDTQYF
TGTGCCAGCAGCGTAGATCAACCTAGCGGAGGCACAGATACGCAGTATTTT
>TRBV5-1|TRBJ2-2|TRBD1|-
CASRAGTGATGELFF
TGCGCCAGCAGAGCCGGGACAGGGGCAACCGGGGAGCTGTTTTTT
>TRBV5-1|TRBJ2-7|TRBD1|-
CASSLDRAYEQYF
TGCGCCAGCAGCTTAGACAGGGCCTACGAGCAGTACTTC
>TRBV6-5|TRBJ1-5|-|-
CASSSTQELNQPQHF
TGTGCCAGCAGTTCGACACAGGAGTTAAATCAGCCCCAGCATTTT
>TRBV19|TRBJ1-1|-|-
CASMAVGRANTEAFF
TGTGCCAGTATGGCCGTCGGCAGGGCGAACACTGAAGCTTTCTTT